The present T cell receptor beta chain was sequenced within a study of CD8 T cells in ankylosing spondylitis. Study outcomes and limitations: A subset of motif variants has previously been described in the synovial fluid and blood of reactive arthritis. CD8+ by phenotype, disease-linked clones were relatively rare in peripheral blood.

Library preparation for TCR beta used quantitative 5'-RACE with molecular barcodes. TCRdb re-analysed the 5' RACE reads in MiXCR, keeping a single row per CDR3 protein. Of about 130,000 distinct CDR3 sequences detected, 6.5% to 9% appear once; the ten largest clones hold less than 15%. Trimming took 6 bases from V and 6 from J, leaving 12 bases between them. CDR1 and CDR2 from the germline V gene are LNHNV and YYDKDF (reference sequence). CDR3 size: 13 residues. This clonotype has a count of ten or more. What it binds is unknown. The rearrangement links TRBV15 to TRBJ1-5; D is uncertain. The sample comprised blood, either unsorted or a sorted T cell fraction (not recorded which). The source is a male donor with ankylosing spondylitis or in good health (not recorded which). CDR3 nucleotides: TGTGCCACCAGGGGCCTTGAGGGTCAGCCCCAGCATTTT. This translates into CATRGLEGQPQHF.